Given below is one T cell receptor beta chain in context. Its specificity is unknown. This sample stems from a study of cytomegalovirus exposure and HLA in healthy donors. General observations from the study: Looking again later, the authors saw that most CMV-associated TCR beta chains seemed HLA-restricted. One variant, a missense change in DCLRE1C, was linked in a later analysis to TCR beta V- and J-gene trimming.

Trimming took 5 bases from V and 6 from J, leaving 16 bases between them. The CDR3 has 14 amino acids. Germline V gene data show CDR1 as MNHEY and CDR2 as SVGAGI. Both 60 Vbeta primers and 13 Jbeta primers went into the PCR. Some clones are missing from TCRdb's copy, which holds only in-frame ones; the method was immunoSEQ multiplex PCR. Here the sample table reports over 80,000 clones. The sample taken for sequencing was PBMCs. The sequence was collected from a girl aged 10-17 years in good health and CMV-seropositive. V and J are TRBV6-5 and TRBJ1-2, with D unresolved. The CDR3 DNA sequence: TGTGCCAGCAGTACCCCCGGGAGGGTTGATGGCTACACCTTC. Translation: CASSTPGRVDGYTF.